The T cell receptor (beta chain) described here comes from a study of T cells in Graves' hyperthyroidism and ophthalmopathy. When ophthalmopathy did not progress within 18 months, Graves' hyperthyroidism was considered stable. Exclusion of a patient resulted from uncontrolled infection, other autoimmune disease, pregnancy or lactation. What was amplified from RNA transcripts were TCR beta CDR3 regions. First-round RT-PCR targeting the TCR CDR3 was performed with the HTBI primer set. From the multiplex PCR reads, TCRdb called clonotypes with MiXCR, one entry per CDR3 protein. The sample includes roughly 330,000 distinct CDR3 sequences, approximately 16% seen only once; the top ten take around 34%. This clonotype was observed a few times. The antigen is unknown. Study conclusions and caveats: From stable hyperthyroidism, ophthalmopathy was separated by a 13 V-J model. Blood also held most thyroid clonotypes expanded beyond 0.001.

Germline V lookup: CDR1 SGHVS, CDR2 FQNEAQ. The CDR3 has 16 amino acids. Germline trimming cut 4 bases from V and 5 bases from J; bases unmatched to any gene: 8. This clonotype was obtained from a man aged 25 to 45 with Graves' hyperthyroidism. The sample comprised blood. The chain employs TRBV7-8 and TRBJ2-3; the match to TRBD2 covers 11 bases. CDR3 in amino acids: CASSYSGRALEDTQYF. In nucleotides, the CDR3 is TGTGCCAGCAGCTATAGCGGGAGGGCCCTCGAAGATACGCAGTATTTT.